The 23 T cell receptor beta chains given below trace back to one sample, sequenced in a study of control samples from healthy donors and cancer patients (TCRdb year 2020). The library was obtained by the immunoSEQ multiplex PCR assay. As stored in TCRdb, this immuneACCESS dataset retains in-frame rearrangements with V and J assigned. A fraction of the clones does not appear; measured against another copy, unresolved V genes explain less than half of the discrepancy, and the remainder lacks a known reason. The sample data list over 150,000 clones, and around 96% of these were observed just once. About 5.6% of the sample is taken by the ten largest. The sample consisted of blood. The source is a man aged 40-49 years in good health.

This chain uses TRBV7-9 with TRBJ1-2; D gene ambiguous. This CDR3 is built from 13 residues. V was pared by 5 bases and J by 6 bases, with 13 bases between. Germline V gene data show CDR1 as SEHNR and CDR2 as FQNEAQ (reference sequence). The CDR3 DNA is TGTGCCAGCAGCCCCCCGGAAGGTGATGGCTACACCTTC. It translates to CASSPPEGDGYTF.

The V and J genes are TRBV19 and TRBJ2-3; D call uncertain. Germline CDR1 is LNHDA and CDR2 is SQIVND (reference sequence). V lost 4 bases and J lost 1, with 18 bases in between. The CDR3 sequence is 17 residues long. The CDR3 DNA is TGTGCCAGTAGTAATTATAAACGGGCAGGAGGCACAGATACGCAGTATTTT. It encodes CASSNYKRAGGTDTQYF.

The chain employs TRBV23-1 and TRBJ1-5, with a tentative D call TRBD1 (6 bases). TRBV23-1 is an ORF, and what it does is uncertain. The CDR3 runs to 15 residues. V gave up 4 bases and J gave up 2 bases, with 12 bases separating them. The CDR3 DNA follows: TGCGCCAGCAGTCTTAGGGGGGGAGGCAATCAGCCCCAGCATTTT. It is translated as CASSLRGGGNQPQHF.

The chain has TRBV7-9 and TRBJ2-1; possible D gene TRBD2, 6 bases. The CDR3 contains 12 residues. Germline CDR1 SEHNR, CDR2 FQNEAQ (reference sequence). Trimming pared 4 bases from V and 8 bases from J, leaving 9 bases between. CDR3: CASSSSSDEQFF. The CDR3 nucleotides read TGTGCCAGCAGCTCTTCTAGCGATGAGCAGTTCTTC.

This clone was observed a handful of times. The chain links TRBV6-4 to TRBJ1-3; D perhaps matches TRBD1 (5 bases). Germline CDR1 is MRHNA and CDR2 is SNTAGT. The CDR3 is made up of 16 amino acids. V gave up 2 bases and J gave up 1 base, with 12 bases separating them. CDR3 sequence (DNA): TGTGCCAGCAGTGACCGGGGGAGGCGGTCTGGAAACACCATATATTTT. This codes for CASSDRGRRSGNTIYF.

CDR3 nucleotides: TGTGCCAGCAGCCCTTGGGGGGTTCGGGAGACCCAGTACTTC. Amino acids: CASSPWGVRETQYF. The rearrangement uses TRBV2 and TRBJ2-5; D is perhaps TRBD2 (6 bases). The ends were cut back, 6 bases at V and 5 bases at J, with 16 bases in the middle. The germline V gene encodes CDR1 SNHLY and CDR2 FYNNEI. The CDR3 contains 14 residues. The full variable domain, rest sourced from reference TRBV2 and TRBJ2-5, is EPEVTQTPSHQVTQMGQEVILRCVPISNHLYFYWYRQILGQKVEFLVSFYNNEISEKSEIFDDQFSVERPDGSNFTLKIRSTKLEDSAMYFCASSPWGVRETQYFGPGTRLLVL.

The chain couples TRBV6-5 to TRBJ1-1; 8 bases fit TRBD1. The CDR3 contains 15 residues. The germline V gene encodes CDR1 MNHEY and CDR2 SVGAGI. The ends lost 2 bases at V and 1 base at J; junction bases unmatched: 3. The CDR3 loop reads CASSYDRGPNTEAFF. As DNA, the CDR3 is TGTGCCAGCAGTTACGACAGGGGACCGAACACTGAAGCTTTCTTT.

The chain recombines TRBV28 with TRBJ1-3, with a tentative D call TRBD1 (5 bases). The CDR3 contains 14 residues. The V and J ends lost 3 bases and 1 base respectively, with 7 bases between them. Germline assignment: CDR1 MDHEN and CDR2 SYDVKM. The CDR3: CASSFKGSGNTIYF. The DNA of the CDR3 is TGTGCCAGCAGTTTCAAGGGGTCTGGAAACACCATATATTTT.

The genes are TRBV19 and TRBJ1-1, with D perhaps matching TRBD1 (5 bases). This CDR3 has 14 residues. V was trimmed by 4 bases and J by 4 bases, leaving 13 bases between them. Germline lookup yields CDR1 LNHDA and CDR2 SQIVND (reference sequence). CDR3 residues: CASSTSGGATEAFF. CDR3 bases: TGTGCCAGTAGTACCAGCGGAGGGGCCACTGAAGCTTTCTTT.

In DNA, the CDR3 is TGTGCCAGTAGTACCTCCCCCGGGACAATGTATAGCAATCAGCCCCAGCATTTT. Translation: CASSTSPGTMYSNQPQHF. This rearrangement joins TRBV19 to TRBJ1-5; weak D call: TRBD1 (6 bases). The ends were cut back, 4 bases at V and 0 bases at J, with 19 bases in the middle. CDR3 length: 18 residues. The germline gives CDR1 LNHDA, CDR2 SQIVND (reference sequence). The full variable domain, rest sourced from reference TRBV19 and TRBJ1-5, is DGGITQSPKYLFRKEGQNVTLSCEQNLNHDAMYWYRQDPGQGLRLIYYSQIVNDFQKGDIAEGYSVSREKKESFPLTVTSAQKNPTAFYLCASSTSPGTMYSNQPQHFGDGTRLSIL.

The chain links TRBV6-2 or TRBV6-3 to TRBJ1-5; D may be TRBD1 (5 bases). This CDR3 has 14 residues. Germline V lookup: CDR1 MNHEY, CDR2 SVGEGT. Trimming took off 2 bases at V and 3 bases at J, with 8 bases between the two ends. CDR3 nucleotides: TGTGCCAGCAGTTACAGGGGACCCAATCAGCCCCAGCATTTT. It encodes CASSYRGPNQPQHF.

The chain combines TRBV28 with TRBJ1-2; no clear D. V was clipped by 3 bases and J by 4 bases, with 9 bases between them. This CDR3 spans 13 amino acids. CDR1 and CDR2 (germline): MDHEN, SYDVKM. CDR3 protein: CASSFRGGYGYTF. The CDR3 nucleotides are TGTGCCAGCAGTTTTCGAGGAGGCTATGGCTACACCTTC.

This CDR3 is CASSVGQYTEAFF. The DNA for the CDR3 is TGCGCCAGCAGCGTGGGACAATACACTGAAGCTTTCTTT. This chain joins TRBV5-1 and TRBJ1-1; D may be TRBD1 (6 bases). The CDR3 runs 13 residues. V dropped 4 bases and J dropped 3 bases, with 10 bases sitting between them. Germline CDR1 SGHRS, CDR2 YFSETQ.

The rearrangement uses TRBV6-5 and TRBJ1-4; the match to TRBD1 covers 8 bases. Germline lookup yields CDR1 MNHEY and CDR2 SVGAGI. V lost 6 bases, J lost 7 bases, and 7 bases stayed unmatched. There are 14 residues in the CDR3. The chain's CDR3 is CASSRTGSFEKLFF. CDR3 nucleotide sequence: TGTGCCAGCAGCAGGACAGGGTCTTTTGAAAAACTGTTTTTT.

This chain uses TRBV24-1 with TRBJ1-6, with D possibly matching TRBD1 (5 bases). Germline V lookup: CDR1 KGHDR, CDR2 SFDVKD. The CDR3 sequence is 15 residues long. V was cut by 5 bases and J by 14 bases, with 21 bases left in between. CDR3 loop: CATSVPVPWKGALHF. CDR3 bases: TGTGCCACCAGTGTTCCGGTTCCCTGGAAAGGGGCCCTCCACTTT.

The CDR3 is CASSISRMNQPQHF. The DNA for the CDR3 is TGTGCCAGTAGTATAAGCAGAATGAATCAGCCCCAGCATTTT. The J gene is TRBJ1-5, the V gene TRBV19; D remains unclear. The CDR3 has 14 residues. V was cut by 2 bases and J by 4 bases, with 9 bases left in between. Germline CDR1 is LNHDA and CDR2 is SQIVND (reference sequence).

This sequence joins TRBV5-1 and TRBJ2-1; D perhaps matches TRBD2 (6 bases). Trimming left V 0 bases short and J 8 bases short, with 9 bases between. The germline V gene has CDR1 SGHRS and CDR2 YFSETQ. This CDR3 has 13 residues. The CDR3 is CASSLEWGDEQFF. The CDR3 DNA sequence: TGCGCCAGCAGCTTGGAATGGGGGGATGAGCAGTTCTTC.

This chain uses TRBV7-2 with TRBJ2-3; 11 nucleotides line up with TRBD2. Germline-derived CDR1 and CDR2 are SGHTA and FQGNSA. V gave up 3 bases and J gave up 4 bases; unmatched junction bases: 6. The CDR3 has 16 amino acids. The chain's CDR3 is CASSLGSSGGSDTQYF. In nucleotides, the CDR3 is TGTGCCAGCAGCTTGGGGTCTAGCGGGGGGTCAGATACGCAGTATTTT.

The gene calls are TRBV25-1 and TRBJ2-3, with D perhaps TRBD2 (5 bases). The CDR3 is 11 amino acids. Germline values: CDR1 MGHDK, CDR2 SYGVNS. The ends were cut back, 8 bases at V and 11 bases at J, with 14 bases in the middle. This chain's CDR3 is CASGPLREQYF. The CDR3 coding sequence is TGTGCCAGCGGGCCGTTACGGGAGCAGTATTTT. Full variable domain (outside the CDR3, taken from reference TRBV25-1 and TRBJ2-3): EADIYQTPRYLVIGTGKKITLECSQTMGHDKMYWYQQDPGMELHLIHYSYGVNSTEKGDLSSESTVSRIRTEHFPLTLESARPSHTSQYLCASGPLREQYFGPGTRLTVL.

The chain has TRBV12-3 or TRBV12-4 and TRBJ1-1; D is uncertain. CDR3 length: 13 residues. Trimming removed 3 bases from V and 1 base from J, with 6 bases in between. The CDR3 DNA follows: TGTGCCAGCAGTTTTGCCCCGAACACTGAAGCTTTCTTT. Amino acids: CASSFAPNTEAFF.

V usage is TRBV30 and J usage is TRBJ1-2; 8 nucleotides agree with TRBD1. V shed 1 base and J 4 bases; nucleotides not matched to a gene: 5. This CDR3 contains 14 residues. Germline CDR1 reads GTSNPN; CDR2 reads SVGIG (reference sequence). The CDR3, as DNA: TGTGCCTGGAGTGCGACAGGGGTGGCCTATGGCTACACCTTC. This codes for CAWSATGVAYGYTF.

This clone has only a few counts. The rearrangement uses TRBV6-4 and TRBJ2-3; TRBD2 matches 8 bases. V gave up 3 bases and J gave up 6 bases; unmatched junction bases: 5. Per germline, CDR1 MRHNA and CDR2 SNTAGT. The CDR3 sequence is 14 residues long. Here the CDR3 DNA reads TGTGCCAGCAGTGAAGCGGGGGCTTCGGATACGCAGTATTTT. Amino acids: CASSEAGASDTQYF.

The CDR3 reads CASSLRTDHSPLHF. The CDR3 bases are TGTGCCAGCAGCCTTCGGACAGACCATTCACCCCTCCACTTT. The V and J genes are TRBV3-1 (or the pseudogene TRBV3-2) and TRBJ1-6, with TRBD1 as a possible D gene (6 bases). V was cut by 4 bases and J by 8 bases, with 12 bases left in between. Germline CDR1 reads LGHDT; CDR2 reads YNNKEL (reference sequence). The CDR3 has 14 residues.